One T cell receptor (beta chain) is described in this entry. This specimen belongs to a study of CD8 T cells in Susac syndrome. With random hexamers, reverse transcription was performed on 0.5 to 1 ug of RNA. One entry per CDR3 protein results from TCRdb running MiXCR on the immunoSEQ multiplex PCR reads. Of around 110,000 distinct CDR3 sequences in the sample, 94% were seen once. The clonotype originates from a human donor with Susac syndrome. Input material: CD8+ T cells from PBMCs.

CDR3 in amino acids: CASSLAGGRLGVYEQYF. DNA for the CDR3: TGTGCCAGCAGCTTAGCGGGGGGCAGGCTAGGAGTCTACGAGCAGTACTTC. The V gene is TRBV7-9, the J gene TRBJ2-7; D tentatively fits TRBD1 or TRBD2 (6 bases each). The CDR3 is 17 residues long. Per germline, CDR1 SEHNR and CDR2 FQNEAQ (reference sequence). Trimming left V 0 bases short and J 3 bases short, with 18 bases between.